This T cell receptor (beta chain) is from a study of CD8+ T cells in alopecia areata. Study conclusions and caveats: Scalp and blood retained many expanded lesional clones during tofacitinib. Lesional scalp displayed greater clonality than normal scalp, most notably in alopecia totalis/universalis. Tofacitinib significantly reduced both scalp clonality and expanded CD8+ clones among the top 100.

Treatment reported: oral pan-JAK inhibitor, 5-10 mg twice daily. Collection of lesional scalp punch biopsies and peripheral blood was performed in alopecia areata patients. The sample holds one count of this clone. The antigen remains undetermined. The length of the CDR3 is 12 residues. CDR1 SNHLY and CDR2 FYNNEI come from the germline V gene. Trimming left V 1 base short and J 5 bases short, with 5 bases between. Sequencing relied on a cDNA template that was reverse transcribed from extracted RNA. Generated by immunoSEQ multiplex PCR, the TCRdb table keeps only in-frame clones and is missing some. The sample lists some 200,000 clones; about 58% were seen once.

The source is a human donor with alopecia areata. Material: CD4+ T cells sorted from blood, obtained at week 4, from a patient treated with tofacitinib. The chain recombines TRBV2 with TRBJ2-5; D is unresolved. The CDR3 sequence is CASSEGAETQYF. The DNA for the CDR3 is TGTGCCAGCAGTGAAGGGGCGGAGACCCAGTACTTC.